One T cell receptor beta chain is described in this entry. This clone has a handful of counts. Its antigen target is currently unknown. Qualities for individual bases were not recorded, and no much larger clone is one base off. TCRbeta CDR3 regions were amplified from genomic DNA by means of the immunoSEQ Assay, a bias-controlled multiplex PCR. Turning to the authors' computational methods: The number of nucleated cells in each sample was estimated from the amplification of reference gene primers within the assay. Sequence reads were collapsed and filtered to measure the absolute abundance of every unique TCRbeta CDR3 rearrangement. For each sample, productive Simpson clonality was calculated as the square root of Simpson's diversity index across productive rearrangements. Drawn from immuneACCESS, this table holds only the in-frame rearrangements with V and J called that TCRdb kept. Clones are partly lost; checked studies trace under half to an unresolved V gene and leave the rest unexplained. For V, J and clone size, that table is used; D and trimming come from the DNA. Present in this sample are about 220,000 clones, about 79% of which were seen just once. The ten biggest clones cover approximately 3.1% of the sample.

In the prospective study, participants were about 18 to 95 years old, resided in approximately 25 geographic areas of the United States, and were enrolled through a virtual design. In the prospective study, participants were assigned to cohorts based on the clinical history participants reported in a screening survey and a study questionnaire. For ImmuneRACE Cohort 3, a participant was defined as recovered based on two consecutive negative NP/OP PCR tests, clearance by a healthcare professional, or resolution of symptoms. Mobile phlebotomists in the prospective study collected whole blood, serum and a nasopharyngeal or oropharyngeal swab from every participant. Over an approximately two-month period, participants in the prospective study had the option of providing additional blood draws and questionnaires. Prospective study blood samples were shipped either frozen or at room temperature before DNA extraction.

The data originate from a study of blood T cell repertoires in COVID-19 (dated by TCRdb to the early 2020s). About the study as a whole: The collaborator samples originated in the United States, Italy and Spain and spanned the acute and convalescent phases of COVID-19. The material from the prospective study consisted of cDNA or gDNA derived from T cells, B-cell-depleted T cells, or PBMCs. Subjects who had been exposed to COVID-19, were actively infected with it, or had recovered from it provided the deeply sampled blood TCRbeta repertoires that made up the dataset. A freely available public database, intended as a resource for researchers studying the immune response to SARS-CoV-2, is where the repertoires were released. Samples came from the ongoing ImmuneRACE study (first 160 participants) plus 1,254 subjects from 6 global collaborators. Sample metadata almost always included a de-identified subject ID, COVID-19 status, age in years and sex. HLA class I and class II types, where available, came from metadata supplied by the sample provider rather than from assay-based typing. On the study overall, not on this receptor specifically: How much clinical and demographic metadata was included differed by source and by participant, and the metadata was provided uncurated.

Looking up the germline V gene yields CDR1 SGHNT and CDR2 YENEEA. V is pruned by 5 bases and J by 3 bases, leaving 7 bases of the junction without a gene match. The CDR3 sequence holds 15 residues, the cysteine and phenylalanine included. Only CDR3 DNA is held: 45 bases, read in frame from base 1. The receptor was isolated from a woman aged 60 to 75 who had recovered from COVID-19. In this chain, TRBV11-3 is recombined with TRBJ2-1; TRBD1 agrees with 7 junctional bases. The sequenced sample consisted of PBMCs or T cells enriched from blood (not recorded which). The CDR3 protein sequence reads: CASSADQGDYNEQFF. Read as DNA, the sequence is TGTGCCAGCAGCGCAGACCAGGGGGACTACAATGAGCAGTTCTTC.